The clone carrying this T cell receptor (beta chain) was seen a single time. Antigen: not known. A much larger clone differs from this one at a single base, so this may be a read error. Extractions gave at least 5.5 micrograms of total RNA per sample. The data derive from a study of blood T cells in healthy people across ages. General observations from the study: Not knowing donor CMV status may have confounded expanded clonotype changes.

A second PCR, run for roughly 7 to 11 cycles, used a sample-barcoded 5' primer plus a J-beta primer mix. Each cDNA molecule carried a tag from a template-switch adaptor that contained 12 random nucleotides. TCRdb reanalysed the 5' RACE reads using MiXCR and keeps one entry per CDR3 protein. Among 1.4 million or so distinct CDR3 sequences listed, 35% to 45% were seen once. The CDR3 runs 16 residues. The source of this sequence is a woman in her late teens or twenties in good health. Material: blood. The chain has TRBV12-3 or TRBV12-4 and TRBJ2-3; TRBD2 aligns across 10 bases. The CDR3 bases are TGTGCCGGCAGCTCTAGCGGGAGACCTAGCACAGATACGCAGTATTTT. It translates to CAGSSSGRPSTDTQYF.